A single sample is the source of the 19 T cell receptor beta chains below, sequenced in a study of beta chain features in type 1 diabetes (dated by TCRdb to 2017 to 2018). The paper's findings and limits, for the study overall: In all four CD4+ subsets, TCRB CDR3 length was moderately but significantly shorter in type 1 diabetes patients.

The library was obtained by the immunoSEQ multiplex PCR assay. The High Capacity cDNA Reverse Transcription Kit was used to reverse transcribe all of the isolated RNA, meaning that expressed TCRB transcripts were what got sequenced. TCRdb re-hosts the immuneACCESS table, in-frame sequences only. Its copies lack some clones; in the studies checked, an unresolved V gene accounts for under half of them, and the cause for the rest is not known. Here the sample has around 310,000 clones; roughly 14% occur a single time. The ten largest clones represent about 0.016% of the sample. No antigen is known for these receptors. Input material: naive CD4+ T cells from blood. The label giving this sample's cell subset or site can be read as: true naive CD4+ T cells. These receptors were taken from a woman younger than 30 with type 1 diabetes.

This clone showed up just a few times. The chain couples TRBV7-2 to TRBJ1-5; 10 bases align to TRBD1. The CDR3 has 17 residues. The V segment lost 1 base and the J segment 4 bases; nucleotides outside the gene matches: 7. CDR1 is SGHTA and CDR2 is FQGNSA in the germline V gene. The CDR3 reads CASSLGGQGVWNQPQHF. DNA for the CDR3: TGTGCCAGCAGCTTAGGAGGACAGGGGGTGTGGAATCAGCCCCAGCATTTT.

The chain has TRBV7-8 and TRBJ2-1; D is possibly TRBD1 (5 bases). CDR3 size: 15 residues. CDR1 and CDR2 (germline): SGHVS, FQNEAQ. Between the trimmed V and J ends, which lost 5 bases and 9 bases, there was a span of 20 bases. For the CDR3, the DNA is TGTGCCAGCAGCCGCCCGTCGGCTGGACAAACTGAGCAGTTCTTC. Translation gives CASSRPSAGQTEQFF.

The chain combines TRBV9 with TRBJ2-1; D might be TRBD1 (6 bases). With 5 bases removed from V and 4 bases from J, the gap between germline ends came to 10 bases. This CDR3 is built from 13 residues. CDR1 and CDR2 (germline): SGDLS, YYNGEE. Here the CDR3 DNA reads TGTGCCAGCAGTGCGGACAGATACAATGAGCAGTTCTTC. It is translated as CASSADRYNEQFF.

The chain couples TRBV10-3 to TRBJ2-5; D call uncertain. This CDR3 has 14 amino acids. The V end lost 6 bases, the J end lost 0 bases, and 11 bases lay between the germline ends. Germline assignment: CDR1 ENHRY and CDR2 SYGVKD. The CDR3 bases are TGTGCCATCAGGGCAACAGCCAACCAAGAGACCCAGTACTTC. Translating it yields CAIRATANQETQYF.

The V and J genes are TRBV7-2 and TRBJ2-7; TRBD2 agrees at 10 bases. The germline V gene encodes CDR1 SGHTA and CDR2 FQGNSA. J gave up 7 bases and V 1 base, and 7 bases lay outside the gene matches. CDR3 length: 15 amino acids. CDR3 in DNA: TGTGCCAGCAGCTTAGGGCTAGCGGGAGTGAAAGAGCAGTACGTC. The encoded protein is CASSLGLAGVKEQYV.

This clone came up a few times. The V call is TRBV19, the J call TRBJ2-7; 11 positions agree with TRBD2. The CDR3 loop spans 15 amino acids. V was clipped by 6 bases and J by 1 base; unmatched bases: 5. The germline CDR1 and CDR2 sequences are LNHDA and SQIVND (reference sequence). This CDR3 is CASRIVAGGSYEQYF. DNA for the CDR3: TGTGCCAGTAGGATCGTAGCGGGAGGGTCCTACGAGCAGTACTTC.

This clone has more than one count but fewer than ten. The chain has TRBV4-1 and TRBJ1-5; perhaps TRBD1 as D (5 bases). Germline V CDR1 and CDR2: MGHRA, YSYEKL. This CDR3 has 15 residues. Between the trimmed V and J ends, which lost 4 bases and 1 base, there was a span of 11 bases. CDR3 nucleotide sequence: TGCGCCAGCAGCCCCCCGGGGGAGAGCAATCAGCCCCAGCATTTT. It yields the protein CASSPPGESNQPQHF.

The gene calls are TRBV18 and TRBJ1-1; D call uncertain. The CDR3 runs to 14 residues. The germline V and J ends were trimmed by 8 bases and 0 bases, with 13 bases remaining between them. Germline V gives CDR1 KGHSH, CDR2 LQKENI. CDR3 sequence: CASRSTVMNTEAFF. The CDR3 coding sequence is TGTGCCAGCCGTTCAACAGTTATGAACACTGAAGCTTTCTTT.

In its sample, this clone was seen a few times. The chain employs TRBV5-1 and TRBJ2-1; the D gene is possibly TRBD2 (5 bases). The germline V gene has CDR1 SGHRS and CDR2 YFSETQ. This CDR3 comprises 16 residues. Trimming left V 3 bases short and J 7 bases short, with 20 bases between. The CDR3 nucleotides read TGCGCCAGCAGCTCAACCCAACTAGGTTTGATGAATGAGCAGTTCTTC. This codes for CASSSTQLGLMNEQFF.

This clone was observed a handful of times. The V call is TRBV4-1, the J call TRBJ2-1; no clear D. Trimming removed 0 bases at V and 3 bases at J, with 6 bases between. This CDR3 region has 14 residues. The germline CDR1 and CDR2 sequences are MGHRA and YSYEKL. The CDR3: CASSQDHFYNEQFF. The CDR3 coding sequence is TGCGCCAGCAGCCAAGATCACTTCTACAATGAGCAGTTCTTC.

This clone was detected only a few times. The chain employs TRBV18 and TRBJ2-6; D unresolved. This CDR3 has 16 amino acids. Trimming left V 3 bases short and J 0 bases short, with 9 bases between. Germline CDR1 is KGHSH and CDR2 is LQKENI. The CDR3 reads CASSPYPLSGANVLTF. The CDR3 nucleotides are TGTGCCAGCTCACCTTATCCACTCTCTGGGGCCAACGTCCTGACTTTC. Full variable domain (missing parts from reference TRBV18 and TRBJ2-6): NAGVMQNPRHLVRRRGQEARLRCSPMKGHSHVYWYRQLPEEGLKFMVYLQKENIIDESGMPKERFSAEFPKEGPSILRIQQVVRGDSAAYFCASSPYPLSGANVLTFGAGSRLTVL.

CDR3 loop: CASSQGGLASETQYF. The CDR3 DNA reads TGTGCCAGCAGCCAAGGGGGACTAGCCTCAGAGACCCAGTACTTC. This chain joins TRBV11-3 and TRBJ2-5; 9 positions agree with TRBD2. J lost 4 bases, V lost 5 bases, and 8 bases had no gene match. CDR3 length equals 15 residues. The V gene's germline CDR1 is SGHNT and CDR2 YENEEA.

The V and J genes are TRBV18 and TRBJ2-3; a possible D gene is TRBD2 (5 bases). The CDR3 is 14 residues long. With 4 bases removed from V and 5 bases from J, the gap between germline ends came to 13 bases. Germline CDR1 KGHSH, CDR2 LQKENI. CDR3 sequence reads: CASSRQRAEDTQYF. The CDR3 bases are TGTGCCAGCTCACGTCAGAGGGCCGAAGATACGCAGTATTTT.

The rearrangement uses TRBV9 and TRBJ1-3; no clear D. With 0 bases removed from V and 0 bases from J, the gap between germline ends came to 10 bases. Per germline, CDR1 SGDLS and CDR2 YYNGEE. The CDR3 is 16 amino acids. The CDR3 coding sequence is TGTGCCAGCAGCGTAGCAAACACCCACTCTGGAAACACCATATATTTT. This translates into CASSVANTHSGNTIYF.

This clone has just a few counts. The chain joins TRBV9 to TRBJ1-1, with D possibly matching TRBD1 (5 bases). CDR3 length: 13 amino acids. With 3 bases removed from V and 5 bases from J, the gap between germline ends came to 11 bases. The V gene's germline CDR1 is SGDLS and CDR2 YYNGEE. CDR3 nucleotides: TGTGCCAGCAGCGGGCAGGAGGGGACTGAAGCTTTCTTT. Translated, it gives CASSGQEGTEAFF.

The table lists this clone with a few counts. This chain connects TRBV4-2 to TRBJ1-4, with D tentatively TRBD1 (5 bases). The CDR3 extends over 15 amino acids. Germline values: CDR1 LGHNA, CDR2 YNFKEQ. V was trimmed by 3 bases and J by 4 bases, leaving 12 bases between them. This CDR3 reads CASSQLPGDNEKLFF. As DNA, the CDR3 is TGTGCCAGCAGCCAGCTCCCGGGGGATAATGAAAAACTGTTTTTT.

In its sample, this clone was seen a few times. CDR3 loop: CASSLGTSGRGNEQFF. The CDR3 bases are TGTGCCAGCAGTTTAGGGACTAGCGGGAGGGGCAATGAGCAGTTCTTC. The genes are TRBV27 and TRBJ2-1; TRBD2 aligns across 16 bases. The CDR3 length is 16 residues. J gave up 6 bases and V 2 bases, and 1 base lay outside the gene matches. From germline, CDR1 is MNHEY and CDR2 SMNVEV (reference sequence).

The chain combines TRBV7-9 with TRBJ2-3; 10 bases are a match to TRBD2. Germline V gives CDR1 SEHNR, CDR2 FQNEAQ (reference sequence). Unmatched junction bases numbered 13, after V lost 3 bases and J lost 1 base. This CDR3 contains 19 residues. CDR3 in DNA: TGTGCCAGCAGCTTCGGACTAGCGGACTCTCTCAAGGGCACAGATACGCAGTATTTT. This encodes CASSFGLADSLKGTDTQYF.

CDR3 sequence (DNA): TGTGCCAGCAGTTTAAGGACAGAGTACACTGAAGCTTTCTTT. It is translated as CASSLRTEYTEAFF. The chain is built from TRBV27 and TRBJ1-1, with D perhaps matching TRBD1 (6 bases). Germline V gene sequence: CDR1 MNHEY, CDR2 SMNVEV (reference sequence). Trimming removed 2 bases at V and 3 bases at J, with 10 bases between. This CDR3 contains 14 residues.